This T cell receptor beta chain stems from a study of naive and memory T cell subsets. Findings and caveats of the study: Naive repertoires, especially CD8, held a few larger clonotypes, possibly memory cells re-expressing CD45RA.

Both TRBC1 and TRBC2 were covered by a beta constant-region primer of two equimolar oligonucleotides. Nested alpha and beta constant-region primers with the SP2 primer drove four PCR rounds on ligated cDNA. Via MiXCR, TCRdb re-called the UMI-ligation and nested PCR reads, giving one row per CDR3 protein. The sample includes roughly 150,000 distinct CDR3 sequences, 15% to 20% of them seen just once. This clonotype was seen a handful of times. Antigen unknown. This CDR3 has 19 residues. The germline gives CDR1 SGHVS, CDR2 FQNEAQ. Trimming cost V 7 bases and J 2 bases; bases outside gene matches: 16. This chain links TRBV7-8 with TRBJ2-1; 11 bases line up with TRBD2. The sequenced material came from naive CD8+ T cells from blood. This TCR came from a human donor in good health. Here the CDR3 reads CASTPARGGLAETYNEQFF. The DNA for the CDR3 is TGTGCCAGCACCCCGGCGAGGGGGGGACTAGCGGAAACCTACAATGAGCAGTTCTTC.